Included here is one T cell receptor beta chain sequence, with context. The sample originates from a study of blood T cell repertoires in COVID-19. As for the study in general: Sites across the United States, Italy and Spain contributed samples from acute and convalescent COVID-19. Nucleic acid was either cDNA or gDNA, and it came from T cells, B-cell-depleted T cells, or PBMCs.

Authors' data handling: Reference gene primer amplification gave nucleated cell count estimates. Profiling relied on immunoSEQ multiplex PCR, and the TCRdb table lists in-frame clones only, not all of them. For V, J and clone size, that table is used; D and trimming come from the DNA. Of hundreds of thousands of clones in the sample, around 88% are singletons; the top ten hold approximately 4.3%. The sample consisted of peripheral blood. The TCR originated in a man aged 40-49 years with acute or convalescent COVID-19.

CDR3 sequence reads: CASSLDPGAVEAFF. In nucleotides, the CDR3 is TGTGCCAGCAGCTTAGATCCAGGGGCCGTTGAAGCTTTCTTT. The chain combines TRBV5-6 with TRBJ1-1; D possibly corresponds to TRBD1 (6 bases). V lost 2 bases and J 7 bases, leaving 15 bases between the germline ends. Germline CDR1 is SGHDT and CDR2 is YYEEEE. The CDR3 length is 14 residues.